These 13 T cell receptor beta chains were sequenced from one sample in a study of T cell changes during pregnancy in multiple sclerosis (dated by TCRdb to the late 2010s). Library method: the immunoSEQ multiplex PCR assay. TCRdb's version of the immuneACCESS table is confined to in-frame rearrangements and falls short of the full clone set. An unresolved V gene accounts for under half of the shortfall where checked; the remainder is of unknown origin. The sample records about 94,000 clones, under 95% of which are singletons. In total, the top ten clones hold almost 1% of the sample. This sample comprised peripheral blood, obtained after pregnancy. The receptors here all came from a female donor with multiple sclerosis, enrolled in a pregnancy study.

The genes are TRBV28 and TRBJ1-2; 11 positions match TRBD1. This CDR3 is 14 amino acids long. Germline CDR1 MDHEN, CDR2 SYDVKM. V gave up 6 bases and J gave up 7 bases; unmatched junction bases: 7. CDR3 in DNA: TGTGCCAGCAGCCCAGGGACAGGGGGTGTTGGCTACACCTTC. As protein: CASSPGTGGVGYTF.

The chain is built from TRBV7-7 and TRBJ1-2; 9 bases align to TRBD1. In germline, CDR1 is SSHAT, CDR2 FNYEAQ (reference sequence). The CDR3 sequence is 15 residues long. V dropped 1 base and J dropped 7; count of bases not matched to a gene: 7. The CDR3 spells CASSLGLGTGSGYTF. The CDR3 DNA sequence: TGTGCCAGCAGCTTAGGACTCGGGACAGGGTCTGGCTACACCTTC.

This clone was seen a few times. J is TRBJ2-5 and V is TRBV7-9; no clear D gene. Germline-derived CDR1 and CDR2 are SEHNR and FQNEAQ (reference sequence). The ends were cut back, 5 bases at V and 1 base at J, with 11 bases in the middle. This CDR3 spans 14 amino acids. The CDR3 is CASSTSSTQETQYF. DNA for the CDR3: TGTGCCAGCAGCACTTCTAGTACCCAAGAGACCCAGTACTTC.

J is TRBJ2-1 and V is TRBV27; TRBD2 agrees at 8 bases. Germline values: CDR1 MNHEY, CDR2 SMNVEV (reference sequence). This CDR3 is built from 15 residues. V dropped 8 bases and J dropped 4; count of bases not matched to a gene: 10. CDR3 nucleotide sequence: TGTGCCAGCTACCCCGGGCTAGCGGGTTACAATGAGCAGTTCTTC. Its translation: CASYPGLAGYNEQFF.

This chain connects TRBV5-4 to TRBJ2-7, with D possibly being TRBD2 (5 bases). The CDR3 is 14 residues long. Per germline, CDR1 SGHNT and CDR2 YYREEE (reference sequence). Between the trimmed V and J ends, which lost 0 bases and 3 bases, there was a span of 10 bases. In DNA form, the CDR3 reads TGTGCCAGCAGCTTGGACGGAGGATTCTACGAGCAGTACTTC. This codes for CASSLDGGFYEQYF.

This chain uses TRBV19 with TRBJ2-3; 7 nucleotides line up with TRBD1. Losses at the gene ends were 1 base for V and 3 bases for J; bases not matched to a gene: 4. This CDR3 has 15 residues. Germline V gene data show CDR1 as LNHDA and CDR2 as SQIVND (reference sequence). The CDR3 loop is CASSIADRDTDTQYF. The CDR3 nucleotides are TGTGCCAGTAGTATAGCAGACAGGGATACAGATACGCAGTATTTT.

V and J are TRBV7-9 and TRBJ2-1; 13 nucleotides match TRBD2. Germline assignment: CDR1 SEHNR and CDR2 FQNEAQ (reference sequence). V trimming: 5 bases; J trimming: 6 bases; junction bases outside the gene matches: 7. The CDR3 is 16 amino acids. The CDR3, as DNA: TGTGCCAGCAGCGCTTTACTAGCGGGAGGGGGCAATGAGCAGTTCTTC. Protein: CASSALLAGGGNEQFF.

This clone turned up a few times. CDR3 amino acids: CASSELQASSYEQYF. The CDR3 DNA follows: TGTGCCAGCAGTGAATTACAGGCATCATCCTACGAGCAGTACTTC. The chain couples TRBV6-1 to TRBJ2-7; tentatively, D is TRBD1 (5 bases). The CDR3 runs to 15 residues. V was shortened by 2 bases and J by 1 base, with 12 bases between the two germline ends. CDR1 and CDR2 (germline): MNHNS, SASEGT.

The chain carries TRBV27 and TRBJ2-1; 7 bases align to TRBD2. This CDR3 has 16 residues. The junction had 4 bases not matched to a gene; V was cut back by 0 bases and J by 2 bases. Germline CDR1 and CDR2: MNHEY and SMNVEV (reference sequence). Here the CDR3 DNA reads TGTGCCAGCAGTTTATCACTAGCGCACACCTACAATGAGCAGTTCTTC. Protein sequence: CASSLSLAHTYNEQFF.

The rearrangement uses TRBV4-1 and TRBJ2-1; TRBD2 aligns across 8 bases. The germline gives CDR1 MGHRA, CDR2 YSYEKL. The CDR3 runs to 17 residues. J gave up 8 bases and V 0 bases, and 12 bases lay outside the gene matches. The CDR3 reads CASSQEGPGLVSHEQFF. In DNA form, the CDR3 reads TGCGCCAGCAGCCAAGAAGGCCCGGGACTAGTAAGCCATGAGCAGTTCTTC.

CDR3 loop: CASSVRLAGDNEQFF. CDR3 nucleotide sequence: TGTGCCAGCAGTGTAAGACTAGCGGGCGACAATGAGCAGTTCTTC. This chain links TRBV2 with TRBJ2-1; TRBD2 matches at 10 bases. V trimming: 4 bases; J trimming: 5 bases; junction bases outside the gene matches: 5. This CDR3 contains 15 residues. Germline lookup yields CDR1 SNHLY and CDR2 FYNNEI.

The chain uses TRBV9 and TRBJ2-2; 8 bases map to TRBD2. CDR3 length: 15 residues. Germline CDR1 is SGDLS and CDR2 is YYNGEE. After removal of 7 bases from V and 4 bases from J, the junction contained 9 bases not matched to a gene. The CDR3 loop is CASPGGRPLTGELFF. The CDR3 coding sequence is TGTGCCAGCCCCGGCGGGAGGCCCCTCACCGGGGAGCTGTTTTTT.

CDR3 DNA: TGTGCCTGGAGTACCCAACCGCGACTTTACGAGCAGTACTTC. Translating gives CAWSTQPRLYEQYF. This chain uses TRBV30 with TRBJ2-7; no firm D call. Trimming cost V 2 bases and J 4 bases, with 15 bases left between them. CDR3 length equals 14 residues. In germline, CDR1 is GTSNPN, CDR2 SVGIG (reference sequence).